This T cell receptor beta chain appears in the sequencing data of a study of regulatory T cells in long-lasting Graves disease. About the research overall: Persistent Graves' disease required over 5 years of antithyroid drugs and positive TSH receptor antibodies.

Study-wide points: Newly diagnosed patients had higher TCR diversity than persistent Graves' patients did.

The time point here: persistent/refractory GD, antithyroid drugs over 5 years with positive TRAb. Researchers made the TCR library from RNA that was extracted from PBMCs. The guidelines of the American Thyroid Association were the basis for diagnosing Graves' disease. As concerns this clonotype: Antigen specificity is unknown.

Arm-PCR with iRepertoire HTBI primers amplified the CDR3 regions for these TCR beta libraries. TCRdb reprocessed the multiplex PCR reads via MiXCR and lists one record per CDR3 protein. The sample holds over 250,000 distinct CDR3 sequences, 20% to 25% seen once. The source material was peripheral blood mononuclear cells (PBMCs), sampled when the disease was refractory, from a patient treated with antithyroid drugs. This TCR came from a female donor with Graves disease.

Here the CDR3 DNA reads TGTGCCAGCAGCGTAACAGCAACTAATGAAAAACTGTTTTTT. Encoded protein: CASSVTATNEKLFF. The rearrangement joins TRBV9 to TRBJ1-4; D not certain. Germline CDR1 is SGDLS and CDR2 is YYNGEE. Trimming pared 1 base from V and 0 bases from J, leaving 4 bases between. There are 14 residues in the CDR3.